The 13 T cell receptor beta chains given below trace back to one sample, sequenced in a study of CD4 T cells in relation to SARS-CoV-2 and coronaviruses. Sequencing used immunoSEQ multiplex PCR; TCRdb keeps in-frame clones, though not all of them. The repertoire has about 56,000 clones, under 95% of them found once; the top ten carry roughly 0.4%. Sequences were obtained from naive CD4+ T cells from PBMCs. Specified subset: naive CD4+ T cells isolated by negative enrichment. These receptors all stem from an adult with COVID-19.

This chain connects TRBV7-7 to TRBJ2-1; D call uncertain. The CDR3 contains 13 residues. The germline V gene has CDR1 SSHAT and CDR2 FNYEAQ (reference sequence). The V gene lost 3 bases and the J gene lost 4 bases, with 7 bases spanning the gap. CDR3 bases: TGTGCCAGCAGCTTGGGATCATACAATGAGCAGTTCTTC. Translation: CASSLGSYNEQFF.

The chain uses TRBV7-3 and TRBJ2-1, with D unresolved. CDR3 size: 16 residues. Looked up from germline, CDR1 is SGHTA and CDR2 is FQGTGA. Trimming pared 3 bases from V and 0 bases from J, leaving 12 bases between. CDR3 loop: CASSLSITSSYNEQFF. The CDR3 DNA sequence: TGTGCCAGCAGCTTGAGTATTACGAGCTCCTACAATGAGCAGTTCTTC.

A note on this clone: Its ends do not fully match the called genes, so a read error is possible. The chain couples TRBV4-2 to TRBJ1-5, with D possibly TRBD1 on 5 matching bases. Per germline, CDR1 LGHNA and CDR2 YNFKEQ. This CDR3 region has 16 residues. The CDR3: CASGQVWGGGNQPQHF. The CDR3, as DNA: TGTGCCAGCGGCCAAGTTTGGGGAGGGGGCAATCAGCCCCAGCATTTT.

The rearrangement uses TRBV19 and TRBJ2-5; no firm D call. V lost 11 bases to trimming and J lost 2 bases, with 15 bases between them. The CDR3 spans 13 residues. Germline V lookup: CDR1 LNHDA, CDR2 SQIVND (reference sequence). The CDR3 bases are TGTGCCTGTCGGCAGGTAGGACAAGAGACCCAGTACTTC. It is translated as CACRQVGQETQYF.

The chain links TRBV30 to TRBJ2-7; D unresolved. CDR3 length: 13 amino acids. In germline, CDR1 is GTSNPN, CDR2 SVGIG (reference sequence). V lost 4 bases, J lost 3 bases, and 13 bases lay in between. The CDR3 DNA is TGTGCCTGGACCCCGGGCAGAATCTACGAGCAGTACTTC. Encoded protein: CAWTPGRIYEQYF.

The chain couples TRBV18 to TRBJ1-1, with TRBD1 as a possible D gene (5 bases). V dropped 6 bases and J dropped 3 bases, with 14 bases sitting between them. CDR1 and CDR2 from the germline V gene are KGHSH and LQKENI. The CDR3 sequence is 14 residues long. The DNA for the CDR3 is TGTGCCAGCTCCGGGATGGGGGGAGACACTGAAGCTTTCTTT. Translation gives CASSGMGGDTEAFF. The complete variable domain, with remaining parts taken from reference TRBV18 and TRBJ1-1, reads NAGVMQNPRHLVRRRGQEARLRCSPMKGHSHVYWYRQLPEEGLKFMVYLQKENIIDESGMPKERFSAEFPKEGPSILRIQQVVRGDSAAYFCASSGMGGDTEAFFGQGTRLTVV.

This chain links TRBV11-2 with TRBJ2-7; D perhaps matches TRBD2 (5 bases). Germline values: CDR1 SGHAT, CDR2 FQNNGV. V was trimmed by 2 bases and J by 3 bases, leaving 11 bases between them. This CDR3 comprises 14 residues. Written as DNA, the CDR3 is TGTGCCAGCAGCTTATCCACCGGGAACTACGAGCAGTACTTC. It translates to CASSLSTGNYEQYF.

The chain combines TRBV4-3 with TRBJ2-7; TRBD2 matches at 11 bases. CDR1 LGHNA and CDR2 YSLEER come from the germline V gene. The CDR3 runs to 16 residues. J gave up 9 bases and V 0 bases, and 10 bases lay outside the gene matches. The CDR3 sequence: CASSQDTGTSGSWQYF. The CDR3 DNA reads as TGCGCCAGCAGCCAAGATACAGGCACTAGCGGGAGCTGGCAGTACTTC.

This clone was recorded only once. The rearrangement joins TRBV5-6 to TRBJ2-7; no clear D. The CDR3 is 12 amino acids. From germline, CDR1 is SGHDT and CDR2 YYEEEE. V was shortened by 2 bases and J by 4 bases, with 7 bases between the two germline ends. This CDR3 is CASSLLNYEQYF. The DNA for the CDR3 is TGTGCCAGCAGCTTATTGAATTACGAGCAGTACTTC. Combining the CDR3 with reference TRBV5-6 and TRBJ2-7 gives the whole variable domain DAGVTQSPTHLIKTRGQQVTLRCSPKSGHDTVSWYQQALGQGPQFIFQYYEEEERQRGNFPDRFSGHQFPNYSSELNVNALLLGDSALYLCASSLLNYEQYFGPGTRLTVT.

J is TRBJ2-1 and V is TRBV7-9; 11 nucleotides agree with TRBD2. The CDR3 totals 15 residues. Germline assignment: CDR1 SEHNR and CDR2 FQNEAQ (reference sequence). V dropped 1 base and J dropped 9; count of bases not matched to a gene: 5. The CDR3 sequence: CASSLVAGGLGEQFF. CDR3 DNA: TGTGCCAGCAGCTTAGTAGCGGGAGGGCTGGGTGAGCAGTTCTTC.

The J gene is TRBJ1-6, the V gene TRBV7-9; possibly TRBD1 for D (5 bases). CDR1 is SEHNR, CDR2 FQNEAQ, per germline (reference sequence). Deletions cut 8 bases from V and 9 bases from J, with 17 bases between. The CDR3 has 14 residues. DNA of the CDR3: TGTGCCAGCCGATTGGGGACCCCCGGTTCACCCCTCCACTTT. Translating it yields CASRLGTPGSPLHF.

The sample holds one count of this clone. The rearrangement uses TRBV20-1 and TRBJ2-3; TRBD1 matches 8 bases. CDR1 is DFQATT, CDR2 SNEGSKA, per germline (reference sequence). Trimming at V came to 3 bases and at J to 2 bases, leaving 4 bases not matched to a gene. The CDR3 is made up of 14 amino acids. For the CDR3, the DNA is TGCAGTGCTAGTGGGACAGGAGACACAGATACGCAGTATTTT. This codes for CSASGTGDTDTQYF.

This chain connects TRBV11-3 to TRBJ2-2; 7 positions agree with TRBD2. V shed 3 bases and J 6 bases; nucleotides not matched to a gene: 1. The germline CDR1 and CDR2 sequences are SGHNT and YENEEA. This CDR3 region has 13 residues. The CDR3 DNA reads TGTGCCAGCAGCTTGGGAGGGCCCGGGGAGCTGTTTTTT. Its translation: CASSLGGPGELFF.